Shown below are 27 T cell receptor beta chains from a single sample sequenced in a study of blood T cell repertoires in COVID-19. Assay: immunoSEQ multiplex PCR; the TCRdb copy retains only in-frame clones and omits some. The table includes 150,000 to 200,000 clones, around 81% detected once. The material sequenced was peripheral blood. The source is a human donor with acute or convalescent COVID-19. The donor label of this sample is uncertain.

The table lists this clone with a count of one. The rearrangement joins TRBV28 to TRBJ2-2; 9 bases map to TRBD1. Per germline, CDR1 MDHEN and CDR2 SYDVKM. J lost 5 bases, V lost 3 bases, and 7 bases had no gene match. The CDR3 contains 16 residues. Here the CDR3 DNA reads TGTGCCAGCAGTTTTTTCGGGGACAGGGATACCGGGGAGCTGTTTTTT. It yields the protein CASSFFGDRDTGELFF.

The V gene is TRBV7-2, the J gene TRBJ2-3; D may be TRBD2 (7 bases). V lost 0 bases and J lost 2, with 18 bases in between. The CDR3 totals 18 residues. The germline gives CDR1 SGHTA, CDR2 FQGNSA. CDR3 bases: TGTGCCAGCAGCTTAGCCCGGCTCGGGGGGCCAATCACAGATACGCAGTATTTT. Amino acid sequence: CASSLARLGGPITDTQYF.

This clone was counted once. CDR3 residues: CASSLSGGNTEAFF. CDR3 bases: TGCGCCAGCAGCTTGTCAGGGGGGAACACTGAAGCTTTCTTT. The V gene is TRBV5-1, the J gene TRBJ1-1; 7 nucleotides line up with TRBD1. From germline, CDR1 is SGHRS and CDR2 YFSETQ. V was clipped by 1 base and J by 1 base; unmatched bases: 1. The CDR3 consists of 14 residues.

The chain couples TRBV5-5 to TRBJ1-4; a weak D match, TRBD1 (6 bases). V was pared by 0 bases and J by 7 bases, with 10 bases between. In germline, CDR1 is SGHKS, CDR2 YYEKEE (reference sequence). This CDR3 is built from 14 residues. The chain's CDR3 is CASSLEQGSEKLFF. CDR3 sequence (DNA): TGTGCCAGCAGCTTGGAGCAGGGGAGTGAAAAACTGTTTTTT. Based on the CDR3 plus reference TRBV5-5 and TRBJ1-4, the full variable domain is DAGVTQSPTHLIKTRGQQVTLRCSPISGHKSVSWYQQVLGQGPQFIFQYYEKEERGRGNFPDRFSARQFPNYSSELNVNALLLGDSALYLCASSLEQGSEKLFFGSGTQLSVL.

CDR3 sequence: CASSSQLTGEAKNIQYF. CDR3 nucleotides: TGTGCCAGCAGCTCACAATTGACAGGGGAAGCCAAAAACATTCAGTACTTC. V and J are TRBV7-9 and TRBJ2-4, with 8 positions matching TRBD1. The CDR3 extends over 17 amino acids. The germline V gene encodes CDR1 SEHNR and CDR2 FQNEAQ (reference sequence). Trimming at V came to 4 bases and at J to 0 bases, leaving 8 bases not matched to a gene.

This clone has just a few counts. This chain links TRBV19 with TRBJ1-1; D possibly corresponds to TRBD1 (6 bases). Germline V lookup: CDR1 LNHDA, CDR2 SQIVND (reference sequence). This CDR3 has 15 residues. The ends were cut back, 4 bases at V and 0 bases at J, with 12 bases in the middle. The CDR3 protein is CASSRGRGLNTEAFF. The CDR3 DNA sequence: TGTGCCAGTAGTAGGGGCAGGGGCCTGAACACTGAAGCTTTCTTT.

This clone was picked up a small number of times. The V and J genes are TRBV14 and TRBJ2-7, with TRBD2 matching 7 bases. Germline V gene data show CDR1 as SGHDN and CDR2 as FVKESK. There are 15 residues in the CDR3. After removal of 0 bases from V and 5 bases from J, the junction contained 7 bases not matched to a gene. The chain's CDR3 is CASSQDGLVYDEQYF. CDR3 DNA sequence: TGTGCCAGCAGCCAAGACGGACTAGTGTACGACGAGCAGTACTTC.

CDR3 residues: CSVEEAAVNTEAFF. CDR3 bases: TGCAGCGTTGAAGAGGCGGCGGTGAACACTGAAGCTTTCTTT. The chain uses TRBV29-1 and TRBJ1-1; D gene unclear. V gave up 0 bases and J gave up 0 bases, with 8 bases separating them. Germline values: CDR1 SQVTM, CDR2 ANQGSEA. CDR3 size: 14 residues.

This clone was recorded once. The chain has TRBV4-2 and TRBJ1-4, with D hard to call. This CDR3 is built from 16 residues. V lost 0 bases and J lost 0, with 8 bases in between. Germline CDR1 and CDR2: LGHNA and YNFKEQ. The CDR3 DNA follows: TGTGCCAGCAGCCAAGAATCCCCCGCAACTAATGAAAAACTGTTTTTT. It translates to CASSQESPATNEKLFF.

V usage is TRBV3-1 (or the pseudogene TRBV3-2) and J usage is TRBJ2-3; a possible D gene is TRBD2 (6 bases). V was cut by 2 bases and J by 4 bases, with 13 bases left in between. The germline gives CDR1 LGHDT, CDR2 YNNKEL (reference sequence). This CDR3 region has 15 residues. CDR3 loop: CASSQNPGGPDTQYF. For the CDR3, the DNA is TGTGCCAGCAGCCAAAACCCTGGAGGGCCAGATACGCAGTATTTT.

This clone was seen a handful of times. The V and J genes are TRBV5-1 and TRBJ2-3, with D possibly TRBD2 on 7 matching bases. The CDR3 is made up of 15 amino acids. The V end lost 6 bases, the J end lost 2 bases, and 16 bases lay between the germline ends. Germline V gene lookup returns CDR1 SGHRS and CDR2 YFSETQ. The CDR3 nucleotides are TGCGCCAGCACCTTAGGGGGACTATTCACAGATACGCAGTATTTT. Protein: CASTLGGLFTDTQYF.

This clone occurred a few times. V gene TRBV5-1 combines with J gene TRBJ2-1, with 10 bases that match TRBD2. This CDR3 has 14 residues. The V and J ends lost 1 base and 6 bases, in that order; junction bases with no gene match: 1. CDR1 is SGHRS and CDR2 is YFSETQ in the germline V gene. The CDR3 DNA is TGCGCCAGCAGCTTGCAGCGGGGGGGCAATGAGCAGTTCTTC. Protein sequence: CASSLQRGGNEQFF.

The chain joins TRBV19 to TRBJ1-1, with 7 bases identical to TRBD1. Germline loops: CDR1 LNHDA, CDR2 SQIVND (reference sequence). J was trimmed by 4 bases and V by 7 bases; bases with no gene match: 15. This CDR3 is 16 amino acids long. The CDR3 DNA follows: TGTGCCAGTACGCTACAGGGGCGCCCCTTAGGCACTGAAGCTTTCTTT. It encodes CASTLQGRPLGTEAFF.

The chain uses TRBV7-3 and TRBJ2-2, with no clear D. Trimming left V 7 bases short and J 4 bases short, with 13 bases between. This CDR3 is built from 14 residues. Per the germline V gene, CDR1 is SGHTA and CDR2 is FQGTGA. The CDR3 nucleotides read TGTGCCAGCAAGGTTGCTAGGTCCACCGGGGAGCTGTTTTTT. Its protein is CASKVARSTGELFF.

This chain links TRBV9 with TRBJ1-1; no clear D. The germline V and J ends were trimmed by 3 bases and 3 bases, with 6 bases remaining between them. Per the germline V gene, CDR1 is SGDLS and CDR2 is YYNGEE. CDR3 size: 12 residues. The CDR3 is CASSGADTEAFF. CDR3 nucleotide sequence: TGTGCCAGCAGCGGTGCGGACACTGAAGCTTTCTTT.

This chain connects TRBV19 to TRBJ2-3; D is possibly TRBD2 (5 bases). Deletions cut 0 bases from V and 2 bases from J, with 12 bases between. The CDR3 sequence is 16 residues long. Germline V gives CDR1 LNHDA, CDR2 SQIVND (reference sequence). The CDR3 sequence: CASSIEGGPDTDTQYF. As DNA, the CDR3 is TGTGCCAGTAGTATAGAAGGCGGGCCTGACACAGATACGCAGTATTTT.

This rearrangement joins TRBV19 to TRBJ1-5; 7 bases align to TRBD1. CDR3 length equals 13 residues. Losses at the gene ends were 10 bases for V and 2 bases for J; bases not matched to a gene: 5. Germline CDR1 is LNHDA and CDR2 is SQIVND (reference sequence). The CDR3 nucleotides read TGTGCCATCTCCGACAGGGGCAATCAGCCCCAGCATTTT. It specifies CAISDRGNQPQHF. Filled out from reference TRBV19 and TRBJ1-5, the complete variable domain reads DGGITQSPKYLFRKEGQNVTLSCEQNLNHDAMYWYRQDPGQGLRLIYYSQIVNDFQKGDIAEGYSVSREKKESFPLTVTSAQKNPTAFYLCAISDRGNQPQHFGDGTRLSIL.

CDR3 sequence: CASSETVNQPQHF. The CDR3 DNA sequence: TGTGCCAGCAGTGAAACAGTAAATCAGCCCCAGCATTTT. The V and J genes are TRBV2 and TRBJ1-5; no definite D call. In germline, CDR1 is SNHLY, CDR2 FYNNEI. The CDR3 extends over 13 amino acids. V was pared by 2 bases and J by 4 bases, with 6 bases between.

The chain links TRBV7-3 to TRBJ2-1; no definite D call. The CDR3 has 14 residues. With 0 bases removed from V and 8 bases from J, the gap between germline ends came to 11 bases. The germline V gene has CDR1 SGHTA and CDR2 FQGTGA. The CDR3 bases are TGTGCCAGCAGCTTAACGGGTTCGGGTCATGAGCAGTTCTTC. Its translation is CASSLTGSGHEQFF. The full variable domain, with the rest looked up from reference TRBV7-3 and TRBJ2-1, is GAGVSQTPSNKVTEKGKYVELRCDPISGHTALYWYRQSLGQGPEFLIYFQGTGAADDSGLPNDRFFAVRPEGSVSTLKIQRTERGDSAVYLCASSLTGSGHEQFFGPGTRLTVL.

CDR3 bases: TGCGCCAGCAGCTTGTCCGGCAGGGGCTACAATGAGCAGTTCTTC. It yields the protein CASSLSGRGYNEQFF. This chain connects TRBV5-1 to TRBJ2-1, with a tentative D call TRBD1 (6 bases). This CDR3 is built from 15 residues. Germline lookup yields CDR1 SGHRS and CDR2 YFSETQ. Trimming shortened V by 1 base and J by 3 bases, and 11 bases separated the two germline ends. The full variable domain, its missing parts supplied by reference TRBV5-1 and TRBJ2-1, is KAGVTQTPRYLIKTRGQQVTLSCSPISGHRSVSWYQQTPGQGLQFLFEYFSETQRNKGNFPGRFSGRQFSNSRSEMNVSTLELGDSALYLCASSLSGRGYNEQFFGPGTRLTVL.

This clone was counted a single time. The genes are TRBV30 and TRBJ1-6, with TRBD1 matching over 8 bases. The germline V gene encodes CDR1 GTSNPN and CDR2 SVGIG (reference sequence). J was trimmed by 9 bases and V by 5 bases; bases with no gene match: 18. This CDR3 comprises 17 residues. CDR3 loop: CAWATGQASGGSSPLHF. The DNA of the CDR3 is TGTGCCTGGGCGACGGGACAGGCGAGCGGTGGAAGTTCACCCCTCCACTTT.

The chain carries TRBV18 and TRBJ1-6; possibly TRBD1 for D (5 bases). This CDR3 region has 15 residues. The germline gives CDR1 KGHSH, CDR2 LQKENI. Trimming shortened V by 3 bases and J by 6 bases, and 12 bases separated the two germline ends. In DNA form, the CDR3 reads TGTGCCAGCTCACCCTTCGGCCAGGGTAATTCACCCCTCCACTTT. Translated: CASSPFGQGNSPLHF.

The rearrangement uses TRBV21-1 and TRBJ2-1; the table's D call TRBD1 went unverified against the DNA. TRBV21-1 is a listed pseudogene. There are 17 residues in the CDR3. The CDR3 DNA reads as TGTGCCAGCAGCAAAGTAGGGGACCGGGACAGGGACAATGAGCAGTTCTTC. Encoded protein: CASSKVGDRDRDNEQFF.

The CDR3: CSVKGQGGTGELFF. CDR3 sequence (DNA): TGCAGCGTGAAGGGACAGGGTGGCACCGGGGAGCTGTTTTTT. The chain uses TRBV29-1 and TRBJ2-2; 9 bases line up with TRBD1. The germline V gene encodes CDR1 SQVTM and CDR2 ANQGSEA. Trimming at V came to 6 bases and at J to 4 bases, leaving 6 bases not matched to a gene. The CDR3 is 14 amino acids.

V gene TRBV6-5 combines with J gene TRBJ1-6; no reliable D call. CDR1 is MNHEY and CDR2 is SVGAGI in the germline V gene. The CDR3 spans 13 residues. Trimming left V 6 bases short and J 8 bases short, with 11 bases between. CDR3 coding DNA: TGTGCCAGCAGGCGGGATATGGATTCACCCCTCCACTTT. It encodes CASRRDMDSPLHF.

This clone has only one observation. CDR3 loop: CASSQSGSYEQYF. The CDR3 DNA reads TGCGCCAGCAGCCAAAGCGGGAGTTACGAGCAGTACTTC. The chain combines TRBV4-1 with TRBJ2-7, with 8 nucleotides matching TRBD2. CDR1 and CDR2 from the germline V gene are MGHRA and YSYEKL. The V and J ends lost 2 bases and 4 bases, in that order; junction bases with no gene match: 1. The CDR3 totals 13 residues.

Details on this clone: One end of the junction does not line up with germline, which may come from a read error. The J gene is TRBJ2-1, the V gene TRBV6-5; TRBD2 is a possible D gene (6 bases). Germline V lookup: CDR1 MNHEY, CDR2 SVGAGI. This CDR3 contains 13 residues. CDR3 sequence reads: CASSPLAGGEEFF. DNA for the CDR3: TGTGCCAGCAGTCCGTTGGCCGGGGGTGAGGAGTTCTTC.